A single sample gave rise to the 27 T cell receptor beta chains below, sequenced in a study of OX40 agonist ivuxolimab in advanced cancers. The library relied on the immunoSEQ multiplex PCR assay. Held by TCRdb, this immuneACCESS table contains in-frame sequences only and omits some clones. Under half of the omission traces to an unresolved V gene where checked; the cause of the rest is unknown. The sample table shows 65,000 or so clones, and approximately 88% are seen once. In total, the top ten clones hold 4% to 5.5% of the sample. The sequencing used CD4+ or CD8+ T cells sorted from blood, collected in a trial of the OX40 agonist ivuxolimab. Source of these receptors: an adult with an advanced solid tumor such as melanoma, head and neck, liver or kidney cancer.

This chain uses TRBV5-1 with TRBJ1-2, with D possibly TRBD1 on 5 matching bases. Germline CDR1 is SGHRS and CDR2 is YFSETQ. The CDR3 has 15 amino acids. The V gene lost 2 bases and the J gene lost 6 bases, with 17 bases spanning the gap. The CDR3 sequence: CASSFEGRDVDGYTF. DNA for the CDR3: TGCGCCAGCAGCTTTGAGGGGCGAGACGTCGATGGCTACACCTTC.

The chain recombines TRBV10-3 with TRBJ2-7, with 9 bases fitting TRBD1. The CDR3 consists of 15 residues. CDR1 and CDR2 from the germline V gene are ENHRY and SYGVKD. Trimming at V came to 5 bases and at J to 2 bases, leaving 7 bases not matched to a gene. The CDR3 DNA reads TGTGCCATCAGTAGAAGCGACAGGGGGACCTACGAGCAGTACTTC. This translates into CAISRSDRGTYEQYF.

The chain has TRBV5-4 and TRBJ2-1, with TRBD1 matching over 10 bases. Losses at the gene ends were 5 bases for V and 6 bases for J; bases not matched to a gene: 8. Germline V gene data show CDR1 as SGHNT and CDR2 as YYREEE (reference sequence). The CDR3 is 15 residues long. DNA of the CDR3: TGTGCCAGCAGTTCCGGGACAGGGGCGATCAATGAGCAGTTCTTC. Translated: CASSSGTGAINEQFF.

V gene TRBV7-9 combines with J gene TRBJ2-7, with TRBD1 identical over 8 bases. The CDR3 sequence is 15 residues long. V was pared by 3 bases and J by 3 bases, with 7 bases of the junction left unmatched. Germline V gene sequence: CDR1 SEHNR, CDR2 FQNEAQ (reference sequence). CDR3 in DNA: TGTGCCAGCAGCTTGCAGGGGGCGAGGTACTACGAGCAGTACTTC. This gives the protein CASSLQGARYYEQYF. Full variable domain (remainder filled in from reference TRBV7-9 and TRBJ2-7): DTGVSQNPRHKITKRGQNVTFRCDPISEHNRLYWYRQTLGQGPEFLTYFQNEAQLEKSRLLSDRFSAERPKGSFSTLEIQRTEQGDSAMYLCASSLQGARYYEQYFGPGTRLTVT.

J is TRBJ2-2 and V is TRBV5-4; TRBD2 aligns across 11 bases. Looked up from germline, CDR1 is SGHNT and CDR2 is YYREEE (reference sequence). This CDR3 has 18 amino acids. V shed 4 bases, J shed 4 bases, and the junction held 12 bases outside the gene matches. The CDR3 coding sequence is TGTGCCAGCAGCCGGTATAGCGGGGGGGCCCAGGGCACCGGGGAGCTGTTTTTT. The encoded protein is CASSRYSGGAQGTGELFF.

The genes are TRBV27 and TRBJ1-3; D is unclear. The V gene's germline CDR1 is MNHEY and CDR2 SMNVEV (reference sequence). Deletions cut 5 bases from V and 0 bases from J, with 14 bases between. The CDR3 covers 16 residues. The CDR3 spells CASSPVGRFSGNTIYF. In DNA form, the CDR3 reads TGTGCCAGCAGTCCAGTGGGGAGATTCTCTGGAAACACCATATATTTT.

This chain joins TRBV7-9 and TRBJ1-2; 8 bases fit TRBD1. There are 14 residues in the CDR3. V lost 0 bases to trimming and J lost 14 bases; unmatched junction nucleotides: 11. The germline V gene has CDR1 SEHNR and CDR2 FQNEAQ (reference sequence). The CDR3 DNA reads TGTGCCAGCAGCTTAGCGCAGACAGGGGCCGTTGGGACCTTC. It yields the protein CASSLAQTGAVGTF.

Details on this clone: Because the CDR3 is missing its conserved closing phenylalanine or tryptophan, this is likely a read error. Because the CDR3's place on the DNA is in doubt, the DNA is left out and the CDR3 is given as listed by TCRdb. This chain links TRBV20-1 with TRBJ1-1; the table's D call, TRBD1, has no DNA check behind it. Germline CDR1 is DFQATT and CDR2 is SNEGSKA (reference sequence). A total of 11 residues make up the CDR3, ends included. This chain's CDR3 is CSAIQVTPRRP.

V usage is TRBV7-9 and J usage is TRBJ2-5, with D hard to call. Germline CDR1 reads SEHNR; CDR2 reads FQNEAQ (reference sequence). V was pared by 2 bases and J by 1 base, with 8 bases between. The CDR3 length is 14 residues. The CDR3 loop is CASSLSAFQETQYF. The CDR3, as DNA: TGTGCCAGCAGCTTATCCGCTTTCCAAGAGACCCAGTACTTC.

Note on this clone: This same CDR3 is encoded by further DNA sequences in the sample. This sequence joins TRBV7-8 and TRBJ2-1; TRBD2 is a possible D gene (5 bases). The germline V and J ends were trimmed by 4 bases and 0 bases, with 25 bases remaining between them. Germline V gene data show CDR1 as SGHVS and CDR2 as FQNEAQ. CDR3 length equals 20 residues. The CDR3 reads CASSSPRGAVLRSSYNEQFF. In nucleotides, the CDR3 is TGTGCCAGCAGCTCGCCGCGCGGAGCGGTACTAAGGAGCTCCTACAATGAGCAGTTCTTC.

V is TRBV28 and J is TRBJ1-4; 8 nucleotides line up with TRBD1. Germline V gene data show CDR1 as MDHEN and CDR2 as SYDVKM. V lost 6 bases, J lost 4 bases, and 4 bases stayed unmatched. The CDR3 consists of 14 residues. This CDR3 is CASRTGVLNEKLFF. CDR3 bases: TGTGCCAGCAGGACAGGGGTACTTAATGAAAAACTGTTTTTT.

The chain couples TRBV5-5 to TRBJ1-2, with 8 bases fitting TRBD1. This CDR3 contains 14 residues. Germline assignment: CDR1 SGHKS and CDR2 YYEKEE (reference sequence). V was clipped by 1 base and J by 8 bases; unmatched bases: 7. This CDR3 is CASSLQGAHWGYTF. As DNA, the CDR3 is TGTGCCAGCAGCTTGCAGGGGGCTCATTGGGGCTACACCTTC.

The rearrangement links TRBV4-3 to TRBJ1-3, with D perhaps matching TRBD1 (6 bases). This CDR3 comprises 17 residues. The germline V and J ends were trimmed by 4 bases and 0 bases, with 16 bases remaining between them. Germline V gene lookup returns CDR1 LGHNA and CDR2 YSLEER. The CDR3 DNA is TGCGCCAGCAGCCCCACACAGGGTGGCCACTCTGGAAACACCATATATTTT. Its protein is CASSPTQGGHSGNTIYF.

The rearrangement uses TRBV6-1 and TRBJ1-6; the D is unclear. V dropped 1 base and J dropped 3 bases, with 7 bases sitting between them. This CDR3 has 15 residues. Germline loops: CDR1 MNHNS, CDR2 SASEGT. CDR3 protein: CASSEGYIYNSPLHF. CDR3 coding DNA: TGTGCCAGCAGTGAAGGGTACATCTATAATTCACCCCTCCACTTT.

The J gene is TRBJ2-7, the V gene TRBV28; D might be TRBD1 or TRBD2, each matching 5 bases. The CDR3 loop spans 17 amino acids. Trimming removed 4 bases at V and 3 bases at J, with 22 bases between. In germline, CDR1 is MDHEN, CDR2 SYDVKM. The CDR3 here is CASSSHSSESGGYEQYF. CDR3 sequence (DNA): TGTGCCAGCAGTTCTCACTCATCGGAAAGTGGGGGCTACGAGCAGTACTTC.

The CDR3 bases are TGTGCCAGCAGTTTGGTAGGGGGTCAGCCCCAGCATTTT. Amino acid sequence: CASSLVGGQPQHF. The rearrangement uses TRBV28 and TRBJ1-5, with D possibly matching TRBD1 (6 bases). V gave up 3 bases and J gave up 6 bases, with 9 bases separating them. This CDR3 has 13 amino acids. CDR1 and CDR2 (germline): MDHEN, SYDVKM.

The V call is TRBV30, the J call TRBJ1-6; possibly TRBD1 for D (6 bases). Germline CDR1 is GTSNPN and CDR2 is SVGIG (reference sequence). The CDR3 consists of 12 residues. Trimming pared 3 bases from V and 8 bases from J, leaving 8 bases between. CDR3 DNA sequence: TGTGCCTGGAGCGCAGGGGATTCACCCCTCCACTTT. Amino acid sequence: CAWSAGDSPLHF.

The chain is built from TRBV28 and TRBJ2-3, with 9 bases lining up with TRBD1. The CDR3 length is 17 residues. J lost 2 bases, V lost 5 bases, and 11 bases had no gene match. CDR1 is MDHEN, CDR2 SYDVKM, per germline. The CDR3 protein is CASSPRPGTGPTDTQYF. DNA for the CDR3: TGTGCCAGCAGTCCCCGGCCGGGGACAGGGCCCACAGATACGCAGTATTTT. The variable domain in full, with the rest retrieved from reference TRBV28 and TRBJ2-3, is DVKVTQSSRYLVKRTGEKVFLECVQDMDHENMFWYRQDPGLGLRLIYFSYDVKMKEKGDIPEGYSVSREKKERFSLILESASTNQTSMYLCASSPRPGTGPTDTQYFGPGTRLTVL.

The chain couples TRBV4-3 to TRBJ1-4; 8 nucleotides agree with TRBD1. CDR1 LGHNA and CDR2 YSLEER come from the germline V gene. Trimming removed 7 bases from V and 1 base from J; junction bases left unmatched: 5. The CDR3 runs 15 residues. The CDR3 spells CASTAGGGTNEKLFF. The DNA for the CDR3 is TGCGCCAGCACGGCAGGGGGCGGAACTAATGAAAAACTGTTTTTT.

The J gene is TRBJ1-6, the V gene TRBV10-2; 9 bases line up with TRBD1. Germline V CDR1 and CDR2: WSHSY, SAAADI. CDR3 length equals 15 residues. After removal of 3 bases from V and 9 bases from J, the junction contained 6 bases not matched to a gene. CDR3 DNA sequence: TGCGCCAGCAGTGACCTTGGACAGGGGATTTCACCCCTCCACTTT. Amino acid sequence: CASSDLGQGISPLHF.

The rearrangement links TRBV7-2 to TRBJ1-5; D remains ambiguous. The germline V gene encodes CDR1 SGHTA and CDR2 FQGNSA. The CDR3 consists of 13 residues. Trimming shortened V by 5 bases and J by 3 bases, and 8 bases separated the two germline ends. The CDR3 sequence: CASSRNPNQPQHF. CDR3 bases: TGTGCCAGCAGCCGCAATCCCAATCAGCCCCAGCATTTT.

This chain connects TRBV4-2 to TRBJ2-7, with 13 bases matching TRBD2. With 0 bases clipped from V and 7 bases from J, the junction kept 9 bases outside the gene matches. Per the germline V gene, CDR1 is LGHNA and CDR2 is YNFKEQ. The CDR3 totals 17 residues. CDR3 sequence reads: CASSQDSGLAGVGEQYF. CDR3 sequence (DNA): TGTGCCAGCAGCCAAGATAGCGGACTAGCGGGAGTGGGTGAGCAGTACTTC.

Worth noting for this clone: Relative to the germline gene, one junction end is altered; a read error may explain this. This chain connects TRBV5-3 to TRBJ2-1, with TRBD2 matching over 8 bases. TRBV5-3 is designated an ORF whose function remains uncertain. This CDR3 comprises 15 residues. Here the CDR3 DNA reads TGTGCCAGCAGCTTGGCGTCTGGCGGGGGGCGGGAGCAGTTCTTC. Its protein product is CASSLASGGGREQFF.

The V and J genes are TRBV6-4 and TRBJ1-5; weak D call: TRBD1 (5 bases). The CDR3 is made up of 14 amino acids. The V end lost 2 bases, the J end lost 4 bases, and 9 bases lay between the germline ends. Germline CDR1 and CDR2: MRHNA and SNTAGT. The CDR3 region is CASSDNGGNQPQHF. The CDR3 DNA reads as TGTGCCAGCAGTGACAATGGGGGGAATCAGCCCCAGCATTTT.

This clone appeared once. V is TRBV5-1 and J is TRBJ1-3; D not certain. The ends were cut back, 0 bases at V and 2 bases at J, with 12 bases in the middle. This CDR3 comprises 16 residues. Germline lookup yields CDR1 SGHRS and CDR2 YFSETQ. As DNA, the CDR3 is TGCGCCAGCAGCTTGGATGAGGATGTGGCTGGAAACACCATATATTTT. Amino acids: CASSLDEDVAGNTIYF. Filled out from reference TRBV5-1 and TRBJ1-3, the complete variable domain reads KAGVTQTPRYLIKTRGQQVTLSCSPISGHRSVSWYQQTPGQGLQFLFEYFSETQRNKGNFPGRFSGRQFSNSRSEMNVSTLELGDSALYLCASSLDEDVAGNTIYFGEGSWLTVV.

The chain carries TRBV5-6 and TRBJ1-1; no reliable D call. Germline CDR1 and CDR2: SGHDT and YYEEEE. V gave up 1 base and J gave up 8 bases, with 6 bases separating them. This CDR3 has 11 amino acids. In DNA form, the CDR3 reads TGTGCCAGCAGCTTGAGGGAAGAAGCTTTCTTT. This sequence encodes CASSLREEAFF.

This chain uses TRBV27 with TRBJ2-7, with TRBD1 identical over 8 bases. The V gene's germline CDR1 is MNHEY and CDR2 SMNVEV (reference sequence). The J segment lost 5 bases and the V segment lost 5 bases, leaving 11 bases of the junction unmatched. This CDR3 is built from 15 residues. The CDR3 sequence: CASSPRGQGTDEQYF. The DNA for the CDR3 is TGTGCCAGCAGTCCCCGAGGACAGGGAACCGACGAGCAGTACTTC.